Following are 21 T cell receptor beta chains from one sample sequenced in a study of shared clonotypes between healthy human individuals. Profiling relied on immunoSEQ multiplex PCR, and the TCRdb table lists in-frame clones only, not all of them. Among under 750,000 clones listed, 72% were seen once. The material sequenced was memory CD4+ T cells sorted from blood. As for subset: CD45RA-negative fraction. The receptor source for this set is a woman in her thirties in good health.

The chain combines TRBV27 with TRBJ1-5; D not resolved. V lost 3 bases and J lost 0, with 6 bases in between. The CDR3 runs 14 residues. Germline CDR1 reads MNHEY; CDR2 reads SMNVEV (reference sequence). The CDR3, as DNA: TGTGCCAGCAGTTTTGGGGATAGCAATCAGCCCCAGCATTTT. Encoded protein: CASSFGDSNQPQHF.

The V gene is TRBV25-1, the J gene TRBJ2-2; D is perhaps TRBD2 (6 bases). The V end was cut by 1 base, the J end by 6 bases, with 12 bases between. CDR3 length: 15 residues. Germline V gene sequence: CDR1 MGHDK, CDR2 SYGVNS. CDR3 coding DNA: TGTGCCAGCAGTGAATGGGCGGGGACCGCCGGGGAGCTGTTTTTT. Translated: CASSEWAGTAGELFF.

This chain connects TRBV18 to TRBJ2-7; a possible D gene is TRBD1 (6 bases). The CDR3 totals 13 residues. In germline, CDR1 is KGHSH, CDR2 LQKENI. Trimming took 5 bases from V and 3 from J, leaving 11 bases between them. The CDR3 DNA is TGTGCCAGCTCAACGGACAGCTACTACGAGCAGTACTTC. It specifies CASSTDSYYEQYF.

A single count supports this clone. The rearrangement links TRBV6-5 to TRBJ1-3; maybe TRBD1 (5 bases). Trimming pared 8 bases from V and 7 bases from J, leaving 21 bases between. Germline V gene sequence: CDR1 MNHEY, CDR2 SVGAGI. This CDR3 region has 15 residues. For the CDR3, the DNA is TGTGCCAGCGGGGTAATGGCAGGGTTTGGGAACACCATATATTTT. This gives the protein CASGVMAGFGNTIYF.

The chain joins TRBV5-1 to TRBJ2-3, with 8 bases matching TRBD1. Trimming removed 1 base from V and 2 bases from J; junction bases left unmatched: 6. Germline CDR1 is SGHRS and CDR2 is YFSETQ. This CDR3 is built from 16 residues. The CDR3 sequence: CASSLTTGADTDTQYF. The CDR3 DNA is TGCGCCAGCAGCTTGACGACAGGGGCTGACACAGATACGCAGTATTTT. The variable domain in full, completed from reference TRBV5-1 and TRBJ2-3, reads KAGVTQTPRYLIKTRGQQVTLSCSPISGHRSVSWYQQTPGQGLQFLFEYFSETQRNKGNFPGRFSGRQFSNSRSEMNVSTLELGDSALYLCASSLTTGADTDTQYFGPGTRLTVL.

The rearrangement links TRBV19 to TRBJ2-1; a possible D gene is TRBD1 (6 bases). V dropped 4 bases and J dropped 1 base, with 11 bases sitting between them. There are 15 residues in the CDR3. Germline V gene sequence: CDR1 LNHDA, CDR2 SQIVND (reference sequence). The CDR3 here is CASSRLGASYNEQFF. For the CDR3, the DNA is TGTGCCAGTAGTAGACTGGGGGCTTCCTACAATGAGCAGTTCTTC.

The V call is TRBV11-3, the J call TRBJ1-2; D unresolved. V was trimmed by 1 base and J by 2 bases, leaving 8 bases between them. Germline CDR1 reads SGHNT; CDR2 reads YENEEA. The CDR3 totals 14 residues. CDR3 nucleotides: TGTGCCAGCAGCTTAGTAACGGGGAACTATGGCTACACCTTC. Encoded protein: CASSLVTGNYGYTF.

Worth noting for this clone: Distinct nucleotide sequences in the sample also encode this CDR3. This sequence joins TRBV6-6 and TRBJ2-3; D is unresolved. The length of the CDR3 is 14 residues. The V and J ends lost 2 bases and 0 bases respectively, with 6 bases between them. The germline V gene has CDR1 MNHNY and CDR2 SVGAGI (reference sequence). CDR3 residues: CASSYLTSTDTQYF. The CDR3, as DNA: TGTGCCAGCAGTTACCTGACTAGCACAGATACGCAGTATTTT.

The chain joins TRBV11-2 to TRBJ2-7; 10 bases line up with TRBD2. With 1 base clipped from V and 4 bases from J, the junction kept 7 bases outside the gene matches. The CDR3 covers 16 residues. Looked up from germline, CDR1 is SGHAT and CDR2 is FQNNGV. For the CDR3, the DNA is TGTGCCAGCAGCTTAGGGCAACTAGCGGGATTTTACGAGCAGTACTTC. Translating gives CASSLGQLAGFYEQYF.

Turning to this clone: This could be a read error, since a much larger clone is one nucleotide away. This chain uses TRBV5-6 with TRBJ2-7; D not certain. With 0 bases removed from V and 2 bases from J, the gap between germline ends came to 0 bases. The length of the CDR3 is 11 residues. Looked up from germline, CDR1 is SGHDT and CDR2 is YYEEEE. CDR3 nucleotide sequence: TGTGCCAGCAGCTTGGCCTACGAGCAGTACTTC. This encodes CASSLAYEQYF.

This clone was picked up a small number of times. The CDR3 region has the DNA TGTGCCAGCAGCATATCATCCGGGACTAGCGGGATGAATGAGCAGTTCTTC. This translates into CASSISSGTSGMNEQFF. The chain employs TRBV11-2 and TRBJ2-1; 13 bases line up with TRBD2. The CDR3 sequence is 17 residues long. Trimming at V came to 5 bases and at J to 7 bases, leaving 11 bases not matched to a gene. CDR1 and CDR2 from the germline V gene are SGHAT and FQNNGV.

CDR3 DNA: TGTGCCAGCAGCTTAGAGCGGGGGGGACATCAGCCCCAGCATTTT. It yields the protein CASSLERGGHQPQHF. The V call is TRBV7-2, the J call TRBJ1-5, with D perhaps TRBD1 (5 bases). The CDR3 totals 15 residues. Trimming removed 1 base from V and 5 bases from J, with 12 bases in between. Germline assignment: CDR1 SGHTA and CDR2 FQGNSA.

The genes are TRBV18 and TRBJ1-5; D is perhaps TRBD1 (5 bases). The V end lost 3 bases, the J end lost 3 bases, and 9 bases lay between the germline ends. The germline gives CDR1 KGHSH, CDR2 LQKENI. The CDR3 extends over 14 amino acids. The CDR3: CASSPGRTNQPQHF. The DNA for the CDR3 is TGTGCCAGCTCACCGGGACGGACCAATCAGCCCCAGCATTTT. The variable domain in full, completed from reference TRBV18 and TRBJ1-5, reads NAGVMQNPRHLVRRRGQEARLRCSPMKGHSHVYWYRQLPEEGLKFMVYLQKENIIDESGMPKERFSAEFPKEGPSILRIQQVVRGDSAAYFCASSPGRTNQPQHFGDGTRLSIL.

The rearrangement links TRBV29-1 to TRBJ2-7; 10 nucleotides agree with TRBD2. Unmatched junction bases numbered 11, after V lost 6 bases and J lost 3 bases. The CDR3 length is 15 residues. Germline V gives CDR1 SQVTM, CDR2 ANQGSEA. Written as DNA, the CDR3 is TGCAGCGTCACGGGACTAGCGCCGATGGGCTACGAGCAGTACTTC. Its protein is CSVTGLAPMGYEQYF.

The rearrangement uses TRBV5-4 and TRBJ2-5, with TRBD1 matching 10 bases. Germline CDR1 SGHNT, CDR2 YYREEE (reference sequence). The V segment lost 4 bases and the J segment 3 bases; nucleotides outside the gene matches: 6. CDR3 length equals 15 residues. CDR3 bases: TGTGCCAGCAGCCCGGGACAGGGGTTTGAAGAGACCCAGTACTTC. It yields the protein CASSPGQGFEETQYF.

The rearrangement links TRBV7-6 to TRBJ1-3, with D perhaps matching TRBD1 (5 bases). Trimming shortened V by 8 bases and J by 2 bases, and 13 bases separated the two germline ends. Germline assignment: CDR1 SGHVS and CDR2 FNYEAQ. The CDR3 runs 14 residues. The DNA of the CDR3 is TGTGCCAGCGGAGAAGGGGCAGCTGGAAACACCATATATTTT. Translation: CASGEGAAGNTIYF. Based on the CDR3 plus reference TRBV7-6 and TRBJ1-3, the full variable domain is GAGVSQSPRYKVTKRGQDVALRCDPISGHVSLYWYRQALGQGPEFLTYFNYEAQQDKSGLPNDRFSAERPEGSISTLTIQRTEQRDSAMYRCASGEGAAGNTIYFGEGSWLTVV.

V and J are TRBV7-3 and TRBJ2-2, with 7 bases that match TRBD1. The CDR3 sequence is 13 residues long. In germline, CDR1 is SGHTA, CDR2 FQGTGA. The V gene end was trimmed by 6 bases and the J gene end by 10 bases; junction bases not matched to a gene: 8. The DNA of the CDR3 is TGTGCCAGCAGTTCCTACGGGACAGAGGAGCTGTTTTTT. It codes for CASSSYGTEELFF.

In this sample, this clone turned up a few times. The chain couples TRBV27 to TRBJ1-3; D might be TRBD1 (6 bases). Germline V CDR1 and CDR2: MNHEY, SMNVEV (reference sequence). This CDR3 comprises 16 residues. V was pared by 8 bases and J by 2 bases, with 19 bases between. As DNA, the CDR3 is TGTGCCAGCGGACCCCTCCCCGGGGGCCCTGGAAACACCATATATTTT. It translates to CASGPLPGGPGNTIYF.

The chain has TRBV2 and TRBJ2-3; perhaps TRBD1 as D (6 bases). Germline loops: CDR1 SNHLY, CDR2 FYNNEI. V was shortened by 5 bases and J by 2 bases, with 14 bases between the two germline ends. The CDR3 sequence is 15 residues long. As DNA, the CDR3 is TGTGCCAGCAGTAAACAGGGATTATCCACAGATACGCAGTATTTT. Encoded protein: CASSKQGLSTDTQYF.

The chain links TRBV4-1 to TRBJ1-3, with D possibly matching TRBD1 (6 bases). In germline, CDR1 is MGHRA, CDR2 YSYEKL. The CDR3 has 18 amino acids. V lost 1 base, J lost 1 base, and 17 bases lay in between. The CDR3, as DNA: TGCGCCAGCAGCCAAGTCCTCGGCAGGGGACATTCTGGAAACACCATATATTTT. Encoded protein: CASSQVLGRGHSGNTIYF.

The chain is built from TRBV27 and TRBJ2-6, with D tentatively TRBD1 or TRBD2 (5 bases each). V gave up 7 bases and J gave up 4 bases, with 20 bases separating them. The CDR3 length is 17 residues. From germline, CDR1 is MNHEY and CDR2 SMNVEV (reference sequence). CDR3 in DNA: TGTGCCAGCACCAACCCCACCCGGGGCCGGGGGGCCAACGTCCTGACTTTC. Translating it yields CASTNPTRGRGANVLTF.